Here is one T cell receptor beta chain with its context. The sample originates from a study of blood T cell repertoires in COVID-19. Study at large: Samples came from the United States, Italy and Spain, spanning acute and convalescent COVID-19. T cells, B-cell-depleted T cells, or PBMCs provided the cDNA or gDNA that served as material.

Germline V gives CDR1 MNHNS, CDR2 SASEGT. With 0 bases removed from V and 4 bases from J, the gap between germline ends came to 12 bases. The CDR3 contains 15 residues. Source study methods: Counts of nucleated cells, estimated from reference gene primer amplification, were obtained. The assay was immunoSEQ multiplex PCR, and TCRdb's table has in-frame clones only and misses some. D and trimming come from the DNA, and the V and J calls and clone size come from that table. The sample lists over 200,000 clones; roughly 87% were seen once. The chain is built from TRBV6-1 and TRBJ1-1; D gene ambiguous. This TCR derives from a middle-aged man with active or convalescent COVID-19. Material for sequencing was peripheral blood. The CDR3 protein is CASSEAEVGGTEAFF. Here the CDR3 DNA reads TGTGCCAGCAGTGAAGCGGAGGTCGGCGGCACTGAAGCTTTCTTT.